This T cell receptor (beta chain) is drawn from a study of CD8+ T cells in alopecia areata. Separation by sorting yielded CD4+ and CD8+ T cells from PBMCs. This CDR3 comprises 17 residues. Trimming pared 3 bases from V and 2 bases from J, leaving 17 bases between. The germline V gene encodes CDR1 SQVTM and CDR2 ANQGSEA. Once RNA had been extracted, it was reverse transcribed into cDNA to act as the sequencing template. Profiling relied on immunoSEQ multiplex PCR, and the TCRdb table lists in-frame clones only, not all of them. This sample has approximately 140,000 clones, with around 87% found just once.

V is TRBV29-1 and J is TRBJ2-6; tentative D call: TRBD1 (5 bases). This receptor was obtained from a human donor with alopecia areata. Sequenced material: CD8+ T cells sorted from blood, taken at week 0. The chain's CDR3 is CSVEHSRRGTGANVLTF. CDR3 nucleotides: TGCAGCGTTGAGCATAGCCGAAGGGGAACTGGGGCCAACGTCCTGACTTTC.